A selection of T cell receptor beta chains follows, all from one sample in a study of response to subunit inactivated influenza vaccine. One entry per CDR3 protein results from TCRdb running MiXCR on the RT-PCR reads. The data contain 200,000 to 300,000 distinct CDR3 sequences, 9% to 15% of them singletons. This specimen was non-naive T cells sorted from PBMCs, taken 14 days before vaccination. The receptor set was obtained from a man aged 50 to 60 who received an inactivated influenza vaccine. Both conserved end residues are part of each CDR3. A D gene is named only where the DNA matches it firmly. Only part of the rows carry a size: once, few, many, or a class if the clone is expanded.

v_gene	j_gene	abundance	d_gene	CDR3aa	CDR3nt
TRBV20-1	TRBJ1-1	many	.	CSARDSDRALAANTEAFF	TGCAGTGCTAGAGATAGCGACCGGGCCCTCGCAGCGAACACTGAAGCTTTCTTT
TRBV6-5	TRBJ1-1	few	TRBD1	CASSYSGQGSEAFF	TGTGCCAGCAGTTACTCGGGACAGGGCAGTGAAGCTTTCTTT
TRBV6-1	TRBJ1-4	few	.	CASSEGQSYEKLFF	TGTGCCAGCAGTGAAGGTCAATCCTATGAAAAACTGTTTTTT
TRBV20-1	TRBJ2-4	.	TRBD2	CSARTGGAKNIQYF	TGCAGTGCTAGAACGGGGGGAGCCAAAAACATTCAGTACTTC
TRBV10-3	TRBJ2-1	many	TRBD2	CAISDPAGGIDNEQFF	TGTGCCATCAGTGACCCAGCGGGGGGCATAGACAATGAGCAGTTCTTC
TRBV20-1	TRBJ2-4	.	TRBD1	CSARGQDRGVNIQYF	TGCAGTGCTAGAGGCCAGGACAGGGGAGTTAACATTCAGTACTTC
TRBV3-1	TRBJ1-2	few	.	CASSPEPRRGYTF	TGTGCCAGCAGCCCAGAACCAAGACGTGGCTACACCTTC
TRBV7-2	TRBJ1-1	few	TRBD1	CASRTFGQDYTEAFF	TGTGCCAGCAGAACATTCGGACAGGACTACACTGAAGCTTTCTTT
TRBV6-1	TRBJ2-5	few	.	CATETHSRAGKETQYF	TGTGCCACCGAAACCCATTCGAGAGCGGGTAAAGAGACCCAGTACTTC
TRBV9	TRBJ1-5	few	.	CASSKDAGINQPQHF	TGTGCCAGCAGCAAAGACGCGGGTATCAATCAGCCCCAGCATTTT
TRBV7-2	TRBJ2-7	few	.	CASSFPGGHEQYF	TGTGCCAGCAGCTTCCCCGGTGGCCACGAGCAGTACTTC
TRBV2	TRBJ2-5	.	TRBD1	CTSSWGTGWSGPQETQYF	TGTACCAGCAGTTGGGGGACAGGGTGGTCGGGACCCCAAGAGACCCAGTACTTC
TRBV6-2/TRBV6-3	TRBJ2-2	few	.	CASSPPGLNTGELFF	TGTGCCAGCAGTCCGCCGGGGCTGAACACCGGGGAGCTGTTTTTT
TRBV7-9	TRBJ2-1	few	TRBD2	CASSTLAGVFNEQFF	TGTGCCAGCAGCACTTTAGCGGGTGTGTTCAATGAGCAGTTCTTC
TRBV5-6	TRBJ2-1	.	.	CASSFVEVSYNEQFF	TGTGCCAGCAGCTTCGTTGAGGTTTCCTACAATGAGCAGTTCTTC
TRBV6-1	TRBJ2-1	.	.	CASIGGWSSYNEQFF	TGTGCCAGCATCGGGGGATGGAGCTCCTACAATGAGCAGTTCTTC